This T cell receptor (beta chain) is from a study of cytomegalovirus exposure and HLA in healthy donors. PCR employed 60 Vbeta and 13 Jbeta primers. Sequenced by immunoSEQ multiplex PCR; TCRdb stores in-frame clones only, minus some. The sample has some 38,000 clones; 60% to 70% are singletons. Donors showed nominal health when sampled, although they likely had unrecorded immune exposures. Concerning this clone: Its target is unknown.

The study, taken as a whole, reports: Presence/absence analyses assumed roughly uniform sequencing depth across donors, which may not hold. The authors listed 164 TCR beta chains as cytomegalovirus-associated. Certain sequence variants were highly shared and formed a cluster, and this cluster was likely a sequencing artifact.

The length of the CDR3 is 15 residues. Germline V gene sequence: CDR1 MNHEY, CDR2 SMNVEV (reference sequence). J gave up 11 bases and V 4 bases, and 10 bases lay outside the gene matches. The sequence was obtained from a man aged 35 to 55 in good health and CMV-seronegative. Specimen: PBMCs. The rearrangement joins TRBV27 to TRBJ1-6; 8 positions agree with TRBD1. The CDR3 nucleotides are TGTGCCAGCAGTTCCGCCGGGACAGGTCGCCCACCCCTCCACTTT. Translated: CASSSAGTGRPPLHF.